These 8 T cell receptor beta chains came from one sample sequenced in a study of blood T cells in healthy people across ages. A second PCR of 7 to 11 cycles used a sample-barcoded 5' primer and a J-beta primer mix. In TCRdb, the 5' RACE reads were re-called with MiXCR into one record per CDR3 protein. In the table there are roughly 800,000 distinct CDR3 sequences, roughly 60% of which are singletons. The sample comprised blood. Receptors were obtained from a man aged 25 to 40 in good health.

J is TRBJ2-5 and V is TRBV3-1, with D uncertain. V lost 5 bases, J lost 5 bases, and 15 bases lay in between. In germline, CDR1 is LGHDT, CDR2 YNNKEL (reference sequence). The CDR3 length is 14 residues. The CDR3 DNA reads TGTGCCAGCAGCTTCCGGACCCCTGGGGAGACCCAGTACTTC. Its translation is CASSFRTPGETQYF.

The rearrangement links TRBV7-6 to TRBJ2-1, with TRBD2 identical over 12 bases. Germline CDR1 reads SGHVS; CDR2 reads FNYEAQ. Trimming took 5 bases from V and 9 from J; bases not matched to a gene: 8. The CDR3 consists of 15 residues. This CDR3 is CASSTASGGAFEQFF. DNA for the CDR3: TGTGCCAGCAGCACAGCTAGCGGGGGGGCCTTTGAGCAGTTCTTC.

J is TRBJ1-5 and V is TRBV20-1, with unresolved D. This CDR3 has 15 residues. The germline V and J ends were trimmed by 5 bases and 0 bases, with 14 bases remaining between them. Germline V CDR1 and CDR2: DFQATT, SNEGSKA (reference sequence). The chain's CDR3 is CSASPDGYSNQPQHF. CDR3 nucleotide sequence: TGCAGTGCTTCACCCGACGGGTATAGCAATCAGCCCCAGCATTTT.

This clonotype was observed once. The chain carries TRBV7-2 and TRBJ1-5; D unresolved. The CDR3 runs to 14 residues. V lost 5 bases to trimming and J lost 3 bases, with 11 bases between them. CDR1 is SGHTA and CDR2 is FQGNSA in the germline V gene. The chain's CDR3 is CASSIRWNNQPQHF. CDR3 in DNA: TGTGCCAGCAGCATTAGGTGGAACAATCAGCCCCAGCATTTT.

The chain has TRBV3-1 and TRBJ1-1; a weak D match, TRBD1 (6 bases). Germline CDR1 and CDR2: LGHDT and YNNKEL (reference sequence). This CDR3 has 14 residues. Trimming removed 6 bases from V and 6 bases from J, with 17 bases in between. CDR3 protein: CASSLGGIMAEAFF. CDR3 DNA sequence: TGTGCCAGCAGTCTAGGGGGGATTATGGCTGAAGCTTTCTTT.

The chain recombines TRBV14 with TRBJ2-3; D possibly corresponds to TRBD2 (6 bases). The CDR3 consists of 16 residues. V was clipped by 4 bases and J by 0 bases, with 14 bases between them. Germline V gene lookup returns CDR1 SGHDN and CDR2 FVKESK. The CDR3 loop is CASSLTRRVSTDTQYF. Here the CDR3 DNA reads TGTGCCAGCAGCCTTACTCGGAGGGTTAGCACAGATACGCAGTATTTT.

Worth noting for this clonotype: This may be a read error: a much more frequent sequence differs by one nucleotide. V usage is TRBV6-5 and J usage is TRBJ2-3; perhaps TRBD1 as D (6 bases). Germline lookup yields CDR1 MNHEY and CDR2 SVGAGI. The CDR3 sequence is 15 residues long. The CDR3 here is CASSYSGADEDTLYF. The CDR3 region has the DNA TGTGCCAGCAGTTACTCGGGGGCGGATGAAGATACGCTGTATTTT.

V is TRBV12-3 or TRBV12-4 and J is TRBJ1-4; 7 bases line up with TRBD1. This CDR3 contains 15 residues. V dropped 8 bases and J dropped 0; count of bases not matched to a gene: 6. The CDR3 DNA follows: TGTGCCAGCGACGACAGGGATGCAACTAATGAAAAACTGTTTTTT. Residues: CASDDRDATNEKLFF.